The clone carrying this T cell receptor beta chain is a singleton in its sample. Germline assignment: CDR1 SGHNT and CDR2 YYREEE (reference sequence). This CDR3 has 15 residues. Trimming at V came to 3 bases and at J to 0 bases, leaving 3 bases not matched to a gene. Measured with immunoSEQ multiplex PCR; TCRdb has only the in-frame clones, and not every one. The sample consists of approximately 80,000 clones, around 86% of them appearing once. Autoimmune disease history or systemic immunosuppression led to patients being barred. The data are from a study of OX40 agonist ivuxolimab in advanced cancers.

The TCR was taken from an adult with an advanced solid tumor such as melanoma, head and neck, liver or kidney cancer. Specimen: CD4+ or CD8+ T cells sorted from blood, collected in a trial of the OX40 agonist ivuxolimab. The chain joins TRBV5-4 to TRBJ2-1, with 7 bases that match TRBD2. CDR3 sequence (DNA): TGTGCCAGCAGCTCCCTAGCGGACTCCTACAATGAGCAGTTCTTC. Its translation is CASSSLADSYNEQFF. The full variable domain, in which reference TRBV5-4 and TRBJ2-1 provide the parts outside the CDR3, is ETGVTQSPTHLIKTRGQQVTLRCSSQSGHNTVSWYQQALGQGPQFIFQYYREEENGRGNFPPRFSGLQFPNYSSELNVNALELDDSALYLCASSSLADSYNEQFFGPGTRLTVL.